The 22 T cell receptor beta chains in this list originate from one sample, sequenced in a study of shared clonotypes between healthy human individuals. Clones were read by immunoSEQ multiplex PCR, and TCRdb kept only the in-frame ones, dropping some. The sample has roughly 2 million clones, 85% to 95% seen once. Sequenced sample: naive CD4+ T cells sorted from blood. Subset: CD45RA+ positively selected. These receptor sequences come from a man between 18 and 29 years old in good health.

The chain recombines TRBV30 with TRBJ1-6, with no clear D. Trimming stripped 3 bases from V and 2 bases from J, with 26 bases between. Germline V lookup: CDR1 GTSNPN, CDR2 SVGIG (reference sequence). CDR3 length: 20 amino acids. The CDR3 DNA follows: TGTGCCTGGAGCTCATGGTCGTTAAGAGGGAAGAATCCCTATAATTCACCCCTCCACTTT. Its translation: CAWSSWSLRGKNPYNSPLHF. The entire variable domain, with the rest obtained from reference TRBV30 and TRBJ1-6, is as follows: SQTIHQWPATLVQPVGSPLSLECTVEGTSNPNLYWYRQAAGRGLQLLFYSVGIGQISSEVPQNLSASRPQDRQFILSSKKLLLSDSGFYLCAWSSWSLRGKNPYNSPLHFGNGTRLTVT.

This chain joins TRBV6-4 and TRBJ2-1; no definite D call. In germline, CDR1 is MRHNA, CDR2 SNTAGT. Trimming removed 3 bases at V and 0 bases at J, with 12 bases between. The CDR3 is 16 residues long. CDR3 region: CASSEFRSRSYNEQFF. CDR3 DNA sequence: TGTGCCAGCAGTGAGTTTCGAAGTCGCTCCTACAATGAGCAGTTCTTC.

The rearrangement joins TRBV7-9 to TRBJ1-2; D might be TRBD1 (5 bases). The CDR3 runs to 13 residues. CDR1 is SEHNR and CDR2 is FQNEAQ in the germline V gene (reference sequence). Between the trimmed V and J ends, which lost 1 base and 7 bases, there was a span of 10 bases. The CDR3 bases are TGTGCCAGCAGCTTAGGAGGGGTTTTTGGCTACACCTTC. Its protein is CASSLGGVFGYTF.

This chain uses TRBV30 with TRBJ1-1; unclear D gene. Germline lookup yields CDR1 GTSNPN and CDR2 SVGIG (reference sequence). There are 11 residues in the CDR3. V lost 2 bases to trimming and J lost 8 bases, with 9 bases between them. DNA of the CDR3: TGTGCCTGGAGTACTCAGCAAGAAGCTTTCTTT. Translating it yields CAWSTQQEAFF.

This chain links TRBV21-1 with TRBJ2-3. TRBV21-1 is labeled a pseudogene. This CDR3 has 15 amino acids. CDR3 in amino acids: CANIGADTSTDTQYF. CDR3 bases: TGTGCGAACATCGGGGCGGATACTAGCACAGATACGCAGTATTTT.

The chain employs TRBV30 and TRBJ1-2, with D possibly TRBD1 on 5 matching bases. The CDR3 is 12 residues long. V was shortened by 7 bases and J by 6 bases, with 15 bases between the two germline ends. CDR1 and CDR2 (germline): GTSNPN, SVGIG (reference sequence). The CDR3: CASRTVGDGYTF. The CDR3 DNA is TGTGCCTCGAGGACGGTGGGGGATGGCTACACCTTC.

The chain joins TRBV6-1 to TRBJ1-3; D is uncertain. CDR1 and CDR2 (germline): MNHNS, SASEGT. CDR3 size: 17 residues. Trimming shortened V by 2 bases and J by 0 bases, and 14 bases separated the two germline ends. Written as DNA, the CDR3 is TGTGCCAGCAGTGAAACCCGACCCCAGAGCTCTGGAAACACCATATATTTT. The encoded protein is CASSETRPQSSGNTIYF.

This chain connects TRBV7-9 to TRBJ1-5; D unclear. CDR1 SEHNR and CDR2 FQNEAQ come from the germline V gene (reference sequence). This CDR3 is 12 amino acids long. V lost 4 bases to trimming and J lost 6 bases, with 7 bases between them. Here the CDR3 reads CASSSSSQPQHF. CDR3 DNA sequence: TGTGCCAGCAGCTCGTCAAGTCAGCCCCAGCATTTT.

The chain joins TRBV5-4 to TRBJ2-7; the D is unclear. V dropped 0 bases and J dropped 4 bases, with 8 bases sitting between them. The CDR3 is made up of 13 amino acids. Per germline, CDR1 SGHNT and CDR2 YYREEE (reference sequence). In DNA form, the CDR3 reads TGTGCCAGCAGCTTGGCCGCCGGGTACGAGCAGTACTTC. This translates into CASSLAAGYEQYF.

J is TRBJ2-4 and V is TRBV18, with D possibly called TRBD1 or TRBD2 (5 bases each). This CDR3 is built from 15 residues. V was pared by 6 bases and J by 8 bases, with 20 bases between. The V gene's germline CDR1 is KGHSH and CDR2 LQKENI. The CDR3 nucleotides are TGTGCCAGCTCTCGGACCGGGACCGAAGGGGACATTCAGTACTTC. The encoded protein is CASSRTGTEGDIQYF.

The rearrangement uses TRBV30 and TRBJ1-5; TRBD1 matches at 9 bases. The length of the CDR3 is 15 residues. Germline CDR1 GTSNPN, CDR2 SVGIG (reference sequence). Trimming took 3 bases from V and 2 from J; bases not matched to a gene: 5. The CDR3 spells CAWRMDRGGNQPQHF. CDR3 nucleotides: TGTGCCTGGAGAATGGACAGGGGCGGCAATCAGCCCCAGCATTTT.

The count of this clone is one. The chain recombines TRBV11-2 with TRBJ2-5, with unresolved D. Germline values: CDR1 SGHAT, CDR2 FQNNGV. The V end lost 3 bases, the J end lost 2 bases, and 7 bases lay between the germline ends. The CDR3 length is 13 residues. In DNA, the CDR3 is TGTGCCAGCAGCTTCCGTGGGCAAGAGACCCAGTACTTC. It is translated as CASSFRGQETQYF.

The chain uses TRBV5-1 and TRBJ2-7; D tentatively reads TRBD1 or TRBD2 (5 bases each). This CDR3 has 13 residues. V was trimmed by 2 bases and J by 3 bases, leaving 9 bases between them. The germline CDR1 and CDR2 sequences are SGHRS and YFSETQ. The CDR3 nucleotides are TGCGCCAGCAGCTTCGGGGCTCACTACGAGCAGTACTTC. It is translated as CASSFGAHYEQYF.

V gene TRBV27 combines with J gene TRBJ1-6, with TRBD1 matching 11 bases. Germline CDR1 MNHEY, CDR2 SMNVEV (reference sequence). The CDR3 covers 15 residues. Unmatched junction bases numbered 0, after V lost 6 bases and J lost 2 bases. Here the CDR3 DNA reads TGTGCCAGCAGGGGACAGGGGGCCTATAATTCACCCCTCCACTTT. Protein sequence: CASRGQGAYNSPLHF.

V is TRBV6-6 and J is TRBJ2-7; TRBD2 agrees at 8 bases. Germline loops: CDR1 MNHNY, CDR2 SVGAGI (reference sequence). The V gene end was trimmed by 7 bases and the J gene end by 2 bases; junction bases not matched to a gene: 10. The CDR3 runs 15 residues. The chain's CDR3 is CASMDSGTRPYEQYF. The CDR3 nucleotides read TGTGCCAGCATGGATTCAGGGACTAGGCCCTACGAGCAGTACTTC.

The chain joins TRBV2 to TRBJ2-3; D is possibly TRBD1 (6 bases). Looked up from germline, CDR1 is SNHLY and CDR2 is FYNNEI. V was clipped by 8 bases and J by 7 bases, with 10 bases between them. This CDR3 contains 11 residues. The CDR3 bases are TGTGCCAGCCGAGGGGGTAATACGCAGTATTTT. Translation: CASRGGNTQYF.

This chain links TRBV18 with TRBJ2-7, with TRBD1 matching over 8 bases. Germline CDR1 and CDR2: KGHSH and LQKENI. The CDR3 has 15 amino acids. J was trimmed by 4 bases and V by 5 bases; bases with no gene match: 10. The DNA for the CDR3 is TGTGCCAGCTCAGTCTACAGGGGGATGGGGTACGAGCAGTACTTC. Its protein product is CASSVYRGMGYEQYF.

This clone appeared once. This chain links TRBV11-2 with TRBJ2-1; possible D gene TRBD2, 5 bases. Per the germline V gene, CDR1 is SGHAT and CDR2 is FQNNGV. CDR3 size: 15 residues. V was pared by 5 bases and J by 1 base, with 12 bases between. The CDR3 region is CASSLAPVSYNEQFF. DNA for the CDR3: TGTGCCAGCAGCCTAGCCCCTGTATCCTACAATGAGCAGTTCTTC.

This chain links TRBV30 with TRBJ2-5, with 8 nucleotides matching TRBD1. The germline V gene encodes CDR1 GTSNPN and CDR2 SVGIG (reference sequence). The CDR3 sequence is 12 residues long. After removal of 5 bases from V and 4 bases from J, the junction contained 3 bases not matched to a gene. CDR3 amino acids: CAWSQGGETQYF. The CDR3 bases are TGTGCCTGGTCACAGGGGGGAGAGACCCAGTACTTC.

The J gene is TRBJ2-1, the V gene TRBV30; tentatively, D is TRBD1 (5 bases). V was shortened by 5 bases and J by 3 bases, with 11 bases between the two germline ends. The CDR3 totals 13 residues. Germline loops: CDR1 GTSNPN, CDR2 SVGIG (reference sequence). As DNA, the CDR3 is TGTGCCTGGGCCGACAGTCACTACAATGAGCAGTTCTTC. As protein: CAWADSHYNEQFF.

The chain carries TRBV13 and TRBJ2-3, with 7 bases aligning to TRBD1. The V segment lost 5 bases and the J segment 0 bases; nucleotides outside the gene matches: 8. The CDR3 extends over 16 amino acids. Germline CDR1 reads PRHDT; CDR2 reads FYEKMQ (reference sequence). CDR3 nucleotides: TGTGCCAGCAGCCCATTAACAGGGGCGAGCACAGATACGCAGTATTTT. This sequence encodes CASSPLTGASTDTQYF. The variable domain in full, completed from reference TRBV13 and TRBJ2-3, reads AAGVIQSPRHLIKEKRETATLKCYPIPRHDTVYWYQQGPGQDPQFLISFYEKMQSDKGSIPDRFSAQQFSDYHSELNMSSLELGDSALYFCASSPLTGASTDTQYFGPGTRLTVL.

CDR3 DNA: TGTGCCTGGAGTGTACACCCTGGTACTGAAGCTTTCTTT. It yields the protein CAWSVHPGTEAFF. The chain recombines TRBV30 with TRBJ1-1; D is uncertain. V lost 0 bases, J lost 5 bases, and 10 bases lay in between. Per germline, CDR1 GTSNPN and CDR2 SVGIG (reference sequence). This CDR3 has 13 amino acids.